The 14 T cell receptor beta chains reported below all come from one sample, sequenced in a study of blood T cells in healthy people across ages. A J-beta primer mix and a sample-barcoded 5' primer were used in a second PCR of roughly 6 to 12 cycles. Via MiXCR, TCRdb re-called the 5' RACE reads, giving one row per CDR3 protein. The table lists about 650,000 distinct CDR3 sequences, approximately 52% of them singletons, with approximately 12% in the top ten. The sample taken for sequencing was blood. All receptors derive from a woman aged 80 or over in good health.

This rearrangement joins TRBV6-2 or TRBV6-3 to TRBJ2-7, with no clear D. This CDR3 contains 15 residues. The V and J ends lost 2 bases and 6 bases respectively, with 17 bases between them. CDR1 MNHEY and CDR2 SVGEGT come from the germline V gene. In DNA, the CDR3 is TGTGCCAGCAGTTACGGTGGTGGCGGATCTTGCGAGCAGTACTTC. This gives the protein CASSYGGGGSCEQYF.

This clonotype was found many times. Written as DNA, the CDR3 is TGCGCCAGCGACCGCGGGTCGGGACAAGAGACCCAGTACTTC. This codes for CASDRGSGQETQYF. The rearrangement joins TRBV5-1 to TRBJ2-5; tentative D call: TRBD2 (5 bases). Germline CDR1 and CDR2: SGHRS and YFSETQ. V was trimmed by 7 bases and J by 2 bases, leaving 15 bases between them. This CDR3 has 14 amino acids.

This clonotype was seen at least ten times. The genes are TRBV6-6 and TRBJ1-2, with D perhaps matching TRBD1 (5 bases). The CDR3 is 15 amino acids. With 2 bases removed from V and 5 bases from J, the gap between germline ends came to 15 bases. The V gene's germline CDR1 is MNHNY and CDR2 SVGAGI (reference sequence). This chain's CDR3 is CASSYVRGRTYGYTF. In DNA form, the CDR3 reads TGTGCCAGCAGTTACGTTCGCGGCAGGACATATGGCTACACCTTC.

This clonotype was seen only a few times. The gene calls are TRBV10-3 and TRBJ2-5; 7 bases align to TRBD2. The last part of the DNA fits TRBJ2-7 better; the J call may be wrong. In germline, CDR1 is ENHRY, CDR2 SYGVKD. The CDR3 is 11 residues long. The CDR3 nucleotides are TGTGCCATCACGGGGGGCTACGAGCAGTACTTC. Its translation: CAITGGYEQYF.

Note on this clonotype: This may be a read error, as it is one base from a much larger clone. This rearrangement joins TRBV5-1 to TRBJ2-1, with 7 bases lining up with TRBD2. The CDR3 contains 15 residues. Unmatched junction bases numbered 10, after V lost 0 bases and J lost 10 bases. In germline, CDR1 is SGHRS, CDR2 YFSETQ. The CDR3 protein is CASSLGRGVYLEQFF. The CDR3 region has the DNA TGCGCCAGCAGCTTGGGACGGGGGGTTTATCTAGAGCAGTTCTTC.

The genes are TRBV29-1 and TRBJ1-2, with 7 bases identical to TRBD1. V was clipped by 4 bases and J by 4 bases; unmatched bases: 12. In germline, CDR1 is SQVTM, CDR2 ANQGSEA. This CDR3 contains 15 residues. The CDR3 here is CSVVPGGQVGYGYTF. The CDR3 DNA reads as TGCAGCGTTGTCCCGGGCGGACAGGTGGGCTATGGCTACACCTTC.

Points on this clonotype: It may be a read error: a sequence one base away is much more abundant. This chain links TRBV28 with TRBJ2-4; a possible D gene is TRBD2 (5 bases). The end of the DNA fits TRBJ2-7 better, so the J call may be wrong. Germline V gene lookup returns CDR1 MDHEN and CDR2 SYDVKM. This CDR3 is built from 16 residues. CDR3 sequence reads: CASSLRPGSGSYEQYF. The CDR3 DNA reads TGTGCCAGCAGTTTAAGGCCTGGGAGTGGTTCCTACGAGCAGTACTTC.

This clonotype was seen ten or more times. The chain uses TRBV20-1 and TRBJ1-2; 11 nucleotides align to TRBD1. CDR1 and CDR2 from the germline V gene are DFQATT and SNEGSKA (reference sequence). The CDR3 spans 13 residues. The V segment lost 6 bases and the J segment 7 bases; nucleotides outside the gene matches: 7. CDR3 in DNA: TGCAGTGCCCCCCGGGGACAGGGGGTTGGCTACACCTTC. This gives the protein CSAPRGQGVGYTF.

In this sample, this clonotype turned up a few times. V and J are TRBV5-1 and TRBJ2-2; 7 positions agree with TRBD1. CDR1 and CDR2 (germline): SGHRS, YFSETQ. The CDR3 is made up of 15 amino acids. V shed 0 bases, J shed 3 bases, and the junction held 2 bases outside the gene matches. The CDR3 reads CASSLVGQHTGELFF. The CDR3 coding sequence is TGCGCCAGCAGCTTGGTGGGACAGCACACCGGGGAGCTGTTTTTT.

The V call is TRBV5-1, the J call TRBJ2-1; D call uncertain. Per the germline V gene, CDR1 is SGHRS and CDR2 is YFSETQ. The CDR3 runs to 14 residues. V was pared by 4 bases and J by 3 bases, with 11 bases between. CDR3 region: CASSLDANYNEQFF. DNA of the CDR3: TGCGCCAGCAGCCTGGACGCCAACTACAATGAGCAGTTCTTC.

This chain uses TRBV4-3 with TRBJ1-2; possibly TRBD1 for D (5 bases). The CDR3 is made up of 16 amino acids. V lost 1 base and J lost 4, with 16 bases in between. Germline V gene sequence: CDR1 LGHNA, CDR2 YSLEER. The CDR3 protein is CASSQGGTDYLYGYTF. The CDR3 nucleotides are TGCGCCAGCAGCCAAGGCGGGACGGACTACCTCTATGGCTACACCTTC.

The chain carries TRBV20-1 and TRBJ1-1; no definite D call. With 6 bases removed from V and 3 bases from J, the gap between germline ends came to 11 bases. The CDR3 has 12 residues. The V gene's germline CDR1 is DFQATT and CDR2 SNEGSKA (reference sequence). The CDR3 DNA reads TGCAGTGCCCTCTTGGCATACACTGAAGCTTTCTTT. Amino acids: CSALLAYTEAFF.

This rearrangement joins TRBV2 to TRBJ2-3; either TRBD1 or TRBD2 may supply D (5 bases each). The germline V gene has CDR1 SNHLY and CDR2 FYNNEI. The V end lost 7 bases, the J end lost 0 bases, and 17 bases lay between the germline ends. This CDR3 has 16 amino acids. CDR3 loop: CASKGSRVASTDTQYF. CDR3 sequence (DNA): TGTGCCAGCAAGGGGTCGCGGGTCGCTAGCACAGATACGCAGTATTTT.

This chain uses TRBV20-1 with TRBJ2-2, with 8 positions matching TRBD2. Germline values: CDR1 DFQATT, CDR2 SNEGSKA (reference sequence). The junction had 2 bases not matched to a gene; V was cut back by 1 base and J by 1 base. This CDR3 comprises 15 residues. CDR3 region: CSARGGTRNTGELFF. CDR3 DNA sequence: TGCAGTGCTAGAGGGGGGACTAGGAACACCGGGGAGCTGTTTTTT.